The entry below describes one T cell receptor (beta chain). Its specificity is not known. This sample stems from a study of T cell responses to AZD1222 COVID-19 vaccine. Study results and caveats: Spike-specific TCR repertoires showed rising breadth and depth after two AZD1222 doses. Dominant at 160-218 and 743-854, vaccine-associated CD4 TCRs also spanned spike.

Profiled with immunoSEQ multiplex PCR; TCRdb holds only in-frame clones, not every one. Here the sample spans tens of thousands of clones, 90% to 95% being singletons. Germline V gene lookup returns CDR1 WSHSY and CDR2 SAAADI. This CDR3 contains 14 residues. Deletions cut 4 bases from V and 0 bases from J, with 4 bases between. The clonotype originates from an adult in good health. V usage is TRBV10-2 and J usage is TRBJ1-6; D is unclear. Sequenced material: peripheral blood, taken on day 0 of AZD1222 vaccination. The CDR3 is CASSVSSYNSPLHF. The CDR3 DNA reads TGCGCCAGCAGTGTAAGCTCCTATAATTCACCCCTCCACTTT.